The entry below describes one T cell receptor (beta chain). Its ends do not fully match the called genes, so a read error is possible. Documented time point: blood at routine non-recurrence follow-up after resection. This specimen belongs to a study of spatial heterogeneity in lung cancer. Across the whole study: Alpha-chain sequences were consistently detected in smaller numbers than beta-chain sequences. TCR and UMI combinations that were unique each appeared, on average, more than ten times in raw reads.

Each CDR3 protein gets one entry after TCRdb re-called the 5' RACE reads with MiXCR. There are 35,000 to 45,000 distinct CDR3 sequences in the sample; 22% occur only once, and approximately 7.2% lies in the top ten. This CDR3 is 14 amino acids long. The germline V gene has CDR1 SSHAT and CDR2 FNYEAQ (reference sequence). This sequence joins TRBV7-7 and TRBJ2-3; D is uncertain. Sequenced material: PBMCs, taken at follow-up. The sequence came from a female donor with early-stage non-small cell lung cancer. The CDR3: CASSPTGITDTQYF. CDR3 coding DNA: TGTGCTAGCAGCCCGACTGGGATTACAGATACGCAGTATTTT.